The source of this TCR beta chain is a study of prognosis after radiotherapy for stage I lung cancer. Turning to the study itself: In 3 to 5 fractions, radiotherapy was administered as SBRT with a biologically effective dose of at least 100 Gy. Overall study findings and caveats: Patients' TRBV and TRBJ gene usage reportedly differed by presence or absence of metastases.

In the case of this clonotype: Its cognate antigen is unknown.

Germline V gives CDR1 SGDLS, CDR2 YYNGEE. CDR3 size: 14 residues. Trimming removed 1 base from V and 1 base from J, with 7 bases in between. Template was genomic DNA; TCR beta CDR3 amplified in two multiplex PCR rounds. Every TRBV and TRBJ gene had its own specific primer in first-round PCR. TCRdb fed the multiplex PCR reads into MiXCR, producing one record per CDR3 protein. The sample has over 50,000 distinct CDR3 sequences; roughly 35% are singletons. CT and PET/CT found no node involvement in any patient, and none had received chemotherapy or radiotherapy before or had other malignancies. The material sequenced was PBMCs, taken before or after stereotactic body radiation therapy (not recorded which). The source is a donor aged 50 or older with non-small cell lung cancer. This chain links TRBV9 with TRBJ2-3; D gene unclear. The CDR3, as DNA: TGTGCCAGCAGCGTATTTGAGGGCACAGATACGCAGTATTTT. Translation: CASSVFEGTDTQYF.